These T cell receptor beta chains were read from a single sample in a study of cytomegalovirus exposure and HLA in healthy donors. Method: immunoSEQ multiplex PCR; TCRdb's copy keeps in-frame clones and lacks some. Of 150,000 to 200,000 clones in the sample, 80% to 90% were seen once. The sample comprised PBMCs. Receptor source: a girl between 2 and 10 years old in good health and CMV-seropositive. CDR3s include the opening cysteine and the closing phenylalanine or tryptophan. A D gene is named only where the DNA matches it firmly. Some rows mark clone size as missing; the rest say once, few, many or name a class of expanded clone.

TRBV11-2,NA,TRBJ2-7,NA,TGTGCCAGCAGCTTAGACAACGAGCAGTACTTC,CASSLDNEQYF
TRBV7-8,NA,TRBJ2-7,TRBD2,TGTGCCAGCAGCCTTGGACTAGCGGGAGGGTCCCACGAGCAGTACTTC,CASSLGLAGGSHEQYF
TRBV5-1,NA,TRBJ2-3,NA,TGCGCCAGCAGCTCAGTAGCGCCAGATACGCAGTATTTT,CASSSVAPDTQYF
TRBV9,NA,TRBJ1-6,NA,TGTGCCAGCAGCGTGGAACCCGAGCTCGGGTATAATTCACCCCTCCACTTT,CASSVEPELGYNSPLHF
TRBV12-2,once,TRBJ1-1,NA,TGTGCAAGTCGCTTAGCGGGCCCACGGGCTTTCTTT,CASRLAGPRAFF
TRBV6-5,few,TRBJ2-1,TRBD2,TGTGCCAGCACCGTAGCGGGCTCCTACAATGAGCAGTTCTTC,CASTVAGSYNEQFF
TRBV5-1,NA,TRBJ2-2,NA,TGCGCCAGCAGCCCCCGGAGAGGCTCCGGGGAGCTGTTTTTT,CASSPRRGSGELFF
TRBV27,NA,TRBJ2-6,TRBD1,TGTGCCAGCAGCCCTCGATTAGGGGGCAGCACTGGGGCCAACGTCCTGACTTTC,CASSPRLGGSTGANVLTF
TRBV11-2,NA,TRBJ2-5,NA,TGTGCCAGCAGCAAGGGGGGGGTGGGCCAAGAGACCCAGTACTTC,CASSKGGVGQETQYF
TRBV27,few,TRBJ1-2,TRBD1,TGTGCCAGCAGTTTCCTGACAGGGGGCTATGGCTACACCTTC,CASSFLTGGYGYTF
TRBV9,once,TRBJ1-2,NA,TGTGCCAGTTCCGCCTCAACAGGGTTCTATGGCTACACCTTC,CASSASTGFYGYTF
TRBV11-3,few,TRBJ2-7,TRBD1,TGTGCCAGCAGCGACCTGGGGACAGGTATCCACGAGCAGTACTTC,CASSDLGTGIHEQYF
TRBV12-5,NA,TRBJ2-1,NA,TGTGCTAGTGTGGCATCCTACAATGAGCAGTTCTTC,CASVASYNEQFF
TRBV4-1,NA,TRBJ2-3,NA,TGCGCCAGCAGCCAAGTCTGGACTAGCACAGATACGCAGTATTTT,CASSQVWTSTDTQYF
TRBV25-1,NA,TRBJ2-5,NA,TGTGCCAGCAGAGCAACAGGGTCGGAGACCCAGTACTTC,CASRATGSETQYF
TRBV6-5,NA,TRBJ2-1,NA,TGTGCCAGCAGTTACTCGATACTAGTTCCGTACAATGAGCAGTTCTTC,CASSYSILVPYNEQFF
TRBV15,NA,TRBJ1-2,NA,TGTGCCACCAGCGCCCGGGACTCCTCTAACTATGGCTACACCTTC,CATSARDSSNYGYTF
TRBV29-1,NA,TRBJ2-7,TRBD2,TGCAGCGTTAGGACTAGCGGGGGGTCCTACGAGCAGTACTTC,CSVRTSGGSYEQYF
TRBV27,NA,TRBJ1-1,NA,TGTGCCAGCAGTTTATTTTCCGACTGGCGGAACACTGAAGCTTTCTTT,CASSLFSDWRNTEAFF
TRBV6-5,NA,TRBJ2-5,TRBD1,TGTGCCAGCAGTGGAGACAGGGGGATGAGGAGCCAGTACTTC,CASSGDRGMRSQYF
TRBV5-3,NA,TRBJ1-3,NA,TGTGCCAGAAGCAGCGCAAGGGGCTACTCTGGAAACACCATATATTTT,CARSSARGYSGNTIYF
TRBV18,NA,TRBJ2-3,NA,TGTGCCAGCTCACATTCGACTCGAGCAGATACGCAGTATTTT,CASSHSTRADTQYF
TRBV10-3,NA,TRBJ1-1,NA,TGTGCCATCAGTGAGTCGGTCGGATCGGGGGACACTGAAGCTTTCTTT,CAISESVGSGDTEAFF
TRBV11-2,NA,TRBJ1-1,TRBD1,TGTGCCAGCAGCCGTTGGACAGGGGCGAACACTGAAGCTTTCTTT,CASSRWTGANTEAFF
TRBV2,NA,TRBJ2-2,NA,TGTGCCAGCAGTAAAAAAACTCTCTACGGCACCGGGGAGCTGTTTTTT,CASSKKTLYGTGELFF
TRBV6-1,few,TRBJ1-4,TRBD1,TGTGCCAGCAGTGAAGAAGGGGTCCCCGGGACAGGGCCCGAAAAACTGTTTTTT,CASSEEGVPGTGPEKLFF
TRBV7-9,NA,TRBJ2-1,NA,TGTGCCAGCAGCTTTACAAGCGGCCGGAGTGAGCAGTTCTTC,CASSFTSGRSEQFF
TRBV6-5,NA,TRBJ1-5,NA,TGTGCCAGCGGAAGGGGGGGGAGCAATCAGCCCCAGCATTTT,CASGRGGSNQPQHF